A selection of T cell receptor beta chains follows, all from one sample in a study of tumour-infiltrating T cells in Burkitt lymphoma. The data were produced by immunoSEQ multiplex PCR, yet TCRdb's version contains in-frame clones alone and is incomplete. The sample lists 4,000 to 5,000 clones, around a quarter seen once, with roughly 28% in the top ten. The sequenced material came from tumor tissue. The receptors derive from a human donor with diffuse large B-cell lymphoma. The CDR3 runs from the conserved cysteine through the conserved F or W. D genes are given only for firm matches. Some rows mark clone size as missing; the rest say once, few, many or name a class of expanded clone.

V: TRBV9; size: few; D: TRBD1; length: 14; J: TRBJ1-1; CDR3: CASSPGGINTEAFF; DNA: TGTGCCAGCAGCCCAGGGGGGATAAACACTGAAGCTTTCTTT
V: TRBV11-2; size: few; D: TRBD1; length: 13; J: TRBJ2-7; CDR3: CASRGQGNNEQYF; DNA: TGTGCCAGCAGGGGACAGGGTAACAACGAGCAGTACTTC
V: TRBV7-2; size: NA; D: NA; length: 15; J: TRBJ1-5; CDR3: CASSSEIYSNQPQHF; DNA: TGTGCCAGCAGCTCAGAGATCTATAGCAATCAGCCCCAGCATTTT
V: TRBV18; size: NA; D: NA; length: 15; J: TRBJ2-3; CDR3: CASSPGLNSPDTQYF; DNA: TGTGCCAGCTCACCGGGACTCAACTCGCCAGATACGCAGTATTTT
V: TRBV28; size: NA; D: TRBD1; length: 15; J: TRBJ2-1; CDR3: CASGLTRTGGREQFF; DNA: TGTGCCAGCGGCCTTACCAGGACAGGGGGCCGCGAGCAGTTCTTC
V: TRBV4-3; size: NA; D: NA; length: 9; J: TRBJ2-3; CDR3: CASSDTQYF; DNA: TGCGCCAGCAGCGATACGCAGTATTTT
V: TRBV5-6; size: NA; D: TRBD1; length: 14; J: TRBJ2-5; CDR3: CASSVQGTGETQYF; DNA: TGTGCCAGCAGCGTACAGGGGACAGGGGAGACCCAGTACTTC
V: TRBV6-5; size: few; D: NA; length: 15; J: TRBJ2-7; CDR3: CASSYSLSGPYEQYF; DNA: TGTGCCAGCAGTTACTCTCTTAGCGGCCCCTACGAGCAGTACTTC
V: TRBV2; size: few; D: NA; length: 16; J: TRBJ2-1; CDR3: CASSPDYASSYNEQFF; DNA: TGTGCCAGCAGCCCAGACTACGCCAGCTCCTACAATGAGCAGTTCTTC
V: TRBV6-1; size: NA; D: NA; length: 15; J: TRBJ2-1; CDR3: CASSDWTESYNEQFF; DNA: TGTGCCAGCAGTGATTGGACAGAATCCTACAATGAGCAGTTCTTC
V: TRBV30; size: few; D: TRBD1; length: 14; J: TRBJ2-7; CDR3: CAWGTGVIGYEQYF; DNA: TGTGCCTGGGGTACAGGGGTTATAGGATACGAGCAGTACTTC
V: TRBV10-1; size: NA; D: TRBD1; length: 15; J: TRBJ2-7; CDR3: CASSTRQGESYEQYF; DNA: TGCGCCAGCAGTACCCGACAGGGCGAGTCGTACGAGCAGTACTTC
V: TRBV7-2; size: few; D: NA; length: 13; J: TRBJ1-5; CDR3: CASSFDSNQPQHF; DNA: TGTGCCAGCAGTTTCGACAGCAATCAGCCCCAGCATTTT
V: TRBV5-4; size: few; D: NA; length: 14; J: TRBJ1-1; CDR3: CASSFEQVNTEAFF; DNA: TGTGCCAGCAGCTTCGAACAGGTGAACACTGAAGCTTTCTTT
V: TRBV19; size: few; D: NA; length: 13; J: TRBJ2-2; CDR3: CASSLRGTGELFF; DNA: TGTGCCAGTAGTCTCAGGGGAACCGGGGAGCTGTTTTTT
V: TRBV15; size: few; D: NA; length: 14; J: TRBJ1-5; CDR3: CATRGPTGNQPQHF; DNA: TGTGCCACCAGGGGACCGACAGGCAATCAGCCCCAGCATTTT
V: TRBV7-3; size: few; D: NA; length: 17; J: TRBJ2-1; CDR3: CASSPLGSASSYNEQFF; DNA: TGTGCCAGCAGCCCGCTGGGGAGCGCGAGCTCCTACAATGAGCAGTTCTTC
V: TRBV27; size: NA; D: NA; length: 13; J: TRBJ1-2; CDR3: CASSPTPNYGYTF; DNA: TGTGCCAGCAGTCCGACACCCAACTATGGCTACACCTTC
V: TRBV14; size: NA; D: TRBD1; length: 13; J: TRBJ2-7; CDR3: CASSQWGQGEQYF; DNA: TGTGCCAGCAGCCAATGGGGACAGGGGGAGCAGTACTTC
V: TRBV6-5; size: few; D: NA; length: 15; J: TRBJ1-4; CDR3: CASRRGEGRREKLFF; DNA: TGTGCCAGCCGGCGCGGGGAGGGACGCCGGGAAAAACTGTTTTTT
V: TRBV14; size: NA; D: TRBD2; length: 17; J: TRBJ2-7; CDR3: CASSNRGSGMGLVEQYF; DNA: TGTGCCAGCAGCAATAGGGGCAGCGGGATGGGCCTTGTCGAGCAGTACTTC
V: TRBV15; size: few; D: NA; length: 15; J: TRBJ1-5; CDR3: CATSREGRANQPQHF; DNA: TGTGCCACCAGCAGAGAAGGAAGGGCGAATCAGCCCCAGCATTTT
V: TRBV11-1; size: few; D: NA; length: 13; J: TRBJ2-5; CDR3: CASSLVRKETQYF; DNA: TGTGCCAGCAGCTTGGTCAGGAAGGAGACCCAGTACTTC
V: TRBV4-1; size: NA; D: NA; length: 15; J: TRBJ1-2; CDR3: CASSLRDGGNYGYTF; DNA: TGCGCCAGCAGCCTCCGGGACGGTGGTAACTATGGCTACACCTTC
V: TRBV6-1; size: few; D: TRBD1; length: 16; J: TRBJ1-1; CDR3: CASSEAGTGMKAEAFF; DNA: TGTGCCAGCAGTGAAGCCGGGACAGGGATGAAGGCCGAAGCTTTCTTT
V: TRBV5-1; size: NA; D: NA; length: 15; J: TRBJ1-1; CDR3: CASSLVIGGGTEAFF; DNA: TGCGCCAGCAGCTTGGTAATCGGGGGTGGAACTGAAGCTTTCTTT
V: TRBV6-1; size: NA; D: TRBD2; length: 16; J: TRBJ2-1; CDR3: CASSEARGRVRNEQFF; DNA: TGTGCCAGCAGTGAAGCGCGCGGGAGGGTTCGGAATGAGCAGTTCTTC
V: TRBV7-9; size: few; D: NA; length: 15; J: TRBJ2-2; CDR3: CASSVGDWNTGELFF; DNA: TGTGCCAGCAGCGTAGGGGACTGGAACACCGGGGAGCTGTTTTTT
V: TRBV11-2; size: NA; D: TRBD2; length: 17; J: TRBJ2-5; CDR3: CASSSGATSGRTETQYF; DNA: TGTGCCAGCAGCTCAGGAGCGACTAGCGGGAGGACAGAGACCCAGTACTTC
V: TRBV7-9; size: once; D: NA; length: 16; J: TRBJ2-1; CDR3: CASSLHRDRLDNEQFF; DNA: TGTGCCAGCAGCTTACACAGGGACCGGTTAGACAATGAGCAGTTCTTC
V: TRBV5-1; size: NA; D: TRBD1; length: 14; J: TRBJ2-2; CDR3: CASSWGQGTGELFF; DNA: TGCGCCAGCAGCTGGGGACAGGGCACCGGGGAGCTGTTTTTT
V: TRBV7-2; size: NA; D: NA; length: 15; J: TRBJ2-7; CDR3: CASSLIGTQSREQYF; DNA: TGTGCCAGCAGCTTAATAGGGACCCAGTCCCGGGAGCAGTACTTC
V: TRBV30; size: NA; D: TRBD1; length: 14; J: TRBJ2-7; CDR3: CAWSLWDRELKQYF; DNA: TGTGCCTGGAGTTTGTGGGACAGGGAACTGAAGCAGTACTTC
V: TRBV5-5; size: NA; D: TRBD1; length: 15; J: TRBJ1-5; CDR3: CASRKDRASNQPQHF; DNA: TGTGCCAGCAGAAAAGACAGGGCTAGCAATCAGCCCCAGCATTTT
V: TRBV27; size: few; D: NA; length: 15; J: TRBJ2-1; CDR3: CASRGDQGTYNEQFF; DNA: TGTGCCAGCAGGGGCGACCAGGGTACCTACAATGAGCAGTTCTTC
V: TRBV30; size: NA; D: TRBD2; length: 12; J: TRBJ2-5; CDR3: CAWSVTSGTQYF; DNA: TGTGCCTGGAGTGTAACTAGCGGGACCCAGTACTTC
V: TRBV9; size: NA; D: TRBD2; length: 16; J: TRBJ2-5; CDR3: CASSVGAGRERGTQYF; DNA: TGTGCCAGCAGCGTTGGGGCGGGACGGGAGCGGGGGACCCAGTACTTC
V: TRBV28; size: NA; D: NA; length: 15; J: TRBJ1-4; CDR3: CASSLRGGASEKLFF; DNA: TGTGCCAGCAGTTTACGTGGGGGCGCGAGTGAAAAACTGTTTTTT
V: TRBV4-1; size: NA; D: NA; length: 16; J: TRBJ1-2; CDR3: CASSPTQDLDYYGYTF; DNA: TGCGCCAGCAGCCCTACTCAGGACCTAGATTACTATGGCTACACCTTC
V: TRBV28; size: NA; D: TRBD2; length: 17; J: TRBJ2-3; CDR3: CASSIWTSGVGSDTQYF; DNA: TGTGCCAGCAGTATATGGACTAGCGGTGTGGGGTCAGATACGCAGTATTTT
V: TRBV5-1; size: NA; D: NA; length: 12; J: TRBJ1-1; CDR3: CASSTVNTEAFF; DNA: TGCGCCAGCTCCACCGTGAACACTGAAGCTTTCTTT
V: TRBV18; size: few; D: NA; length: 14; J: TRBJ1-2; CDR3: CASSPVDGHYGYTF; DNA: TGTGCCAGCTCACCTGTCGACGGACACTATGGCTACACCTTC
V: TRBV6-5; size: NA; D: NA; length: 14; J: TRBJ1-1; CDR3: CASTKLGMNTEAFF; DNA: TGTGCCAGCACCAAGTTGGGGATGAACACTGAAGCTTTCTTT
V: TRBV2; size: NA; D: NA; length: 14; J: TRBJ2-7; CDR3: CASSGPGSSYEQYF; DNA: TGTGCCAGCAGTGGGCCGGGGAGCTCCTACGAGCAGTACTTC
V: TRBV5-1; size: NA; D: NA; length: 13; J: TRBJ1-2; CDR3: CASSTGGNYGYTF; DNA: TGCGCCAGCAGTACGGGGGGTAACTATGGCTACACCTTC
V: TRBV7-9; size: large; D: NA; length: 12; J: TRBJ1-1; CDR3: CASSYVNTEAFF; DNA: TGTGCCAGCAGCTATGTGAACACTGAAGCTTTCTTT
V: TRBV10-3; size: few; D: NA; length: 15; J: TRBJ1-1; CDR3: CAISEWGDSNTEAFF; DNA: TGTGCCATCAGTGAGTGGGGGGACTCCAACACTGAAGCTTTCTTT